This T cell receptor (beta chain) is drawn from a study of T-cell reconstitution after alpha-beta-depleted transplantation in children. The study, taken as a whole, reports: At the one-year point after transplant, T-cell counts and TCRbeta diversity were found to come mostly from T cells that had been newly produced. Surviving recipient T cells and intrathymic progenitors accounted for some patients' high TCRbeta diversity at day 60.

Trimming stripped 1 base from V and 5 bases from J, with 16 bases between. The length of the CDR3 is 17 residues. Germline CDR1 is SGHDT and CDR2 is YYEEEE. Preparation of the TCRbeta library was carried out with unique molecular identifiers. TCRdb independently ran MiXCR on the PCR reads; one entry per CDR3 protein. The table has hundreds of thousands of distinct CDR3 sequences, around a tenth seen once; the top ten hold roughly 7%. This clonotype has a count of ten or more. Its matching antigen is unknown. J is TRBJ1-6 and V is TRBV5-6; D is unresolved. Sequencing used PBMCs, obtained before TCRalphabeta/CD19-depleted stem cell transplant. The clonotype originates from a boy under two years old with acute myeloid leukemia, due to receive a stem cell transplant. This CDR3 is CASSLFRPRANNSPLHF. In DNA form, the CDR3 reads TGTGCCAGCAGCTTGTTCAGGCCCCGCGCGAATAATTCACCCCTCCACTTT.